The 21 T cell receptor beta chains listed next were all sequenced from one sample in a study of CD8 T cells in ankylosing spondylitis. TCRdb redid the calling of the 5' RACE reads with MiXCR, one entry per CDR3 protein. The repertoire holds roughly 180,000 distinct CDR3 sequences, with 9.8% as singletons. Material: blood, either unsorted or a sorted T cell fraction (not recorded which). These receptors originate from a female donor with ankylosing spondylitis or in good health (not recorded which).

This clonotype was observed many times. In DNA, the CDR3 is TGTGCCAGCAGCTTATCGGCTAGCGGGAGAGGGAATGAGCAGTTCTTC. Translated, it gives CASSLSASGRGNEQFF. The chain uses TRBV7-9 and TRBJ2-1; 10 positions agree with TRBD2. J gave up 7 bases and V 2 bases, and 8 bases lay outside the gene matches. The CDR3 length is 16 residues. Germline CDR1 is SEHNR and CDR2 is FQNEAQ (reference sequence).

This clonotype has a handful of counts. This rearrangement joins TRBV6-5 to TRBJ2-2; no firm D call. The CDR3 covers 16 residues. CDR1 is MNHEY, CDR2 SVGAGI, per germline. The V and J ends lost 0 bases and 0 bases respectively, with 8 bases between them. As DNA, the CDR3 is TGTGCCAGCAGTTACTCGAACCCGACGAACACCGGGGAGCTGTTTTTT. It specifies CASSYSNPTNTGELFF.

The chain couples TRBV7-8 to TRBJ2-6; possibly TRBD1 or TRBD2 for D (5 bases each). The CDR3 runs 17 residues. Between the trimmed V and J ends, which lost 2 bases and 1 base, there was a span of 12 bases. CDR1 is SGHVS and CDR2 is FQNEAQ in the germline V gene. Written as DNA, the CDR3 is TGTGCCAGCAGCTTATTGGGGGTTGGTTCTGGGGCCAACGTCCTGACTTTC. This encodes CASSLLGVGSGANVLTF.

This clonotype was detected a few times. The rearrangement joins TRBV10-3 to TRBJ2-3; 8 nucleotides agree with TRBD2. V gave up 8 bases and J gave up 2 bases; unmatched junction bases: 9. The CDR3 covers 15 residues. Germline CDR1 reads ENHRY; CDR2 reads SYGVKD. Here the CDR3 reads CAIRVVAGTTDTQYF. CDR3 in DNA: TGTGCCATCCGCGTTGTAGCGGGAACCACAGATACGCAGTATTTT.

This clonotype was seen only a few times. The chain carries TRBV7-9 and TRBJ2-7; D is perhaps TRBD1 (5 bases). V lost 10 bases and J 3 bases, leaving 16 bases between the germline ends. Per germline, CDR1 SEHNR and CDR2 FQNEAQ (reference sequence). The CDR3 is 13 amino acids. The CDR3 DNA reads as TGTGCCACATCAGGGTCCCAGTACTACGAGCAGTACTTC. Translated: CATSGSQYYEQYF.

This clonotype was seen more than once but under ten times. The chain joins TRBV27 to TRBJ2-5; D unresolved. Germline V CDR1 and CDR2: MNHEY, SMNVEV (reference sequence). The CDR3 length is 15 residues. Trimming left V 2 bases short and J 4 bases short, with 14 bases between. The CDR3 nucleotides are TGTGCCAGCAGTTTAGGCGCCATTTCCGGAGAGACCCAGTACTTC. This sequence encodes CASSLGAISGETQYF.

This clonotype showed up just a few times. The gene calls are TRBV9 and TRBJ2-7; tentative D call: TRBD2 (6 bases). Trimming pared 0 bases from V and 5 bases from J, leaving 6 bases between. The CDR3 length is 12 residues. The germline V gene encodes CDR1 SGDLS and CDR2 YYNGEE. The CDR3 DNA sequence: TGTGCCAGCAGCGTAGCGGGGGACGAGCAGTACTTC. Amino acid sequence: CASSVAGDEQYF. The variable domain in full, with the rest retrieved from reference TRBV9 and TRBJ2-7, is DSGVTQTPKHLITATGQRVTLRCSPRSGDLSVYWYQQSLDQGLQFLIQYYNGEERAKGNILERFSAQQFPDLHSELNLSSLELGDSALYFCASSVAGDEQYFGPGTRLTVT.

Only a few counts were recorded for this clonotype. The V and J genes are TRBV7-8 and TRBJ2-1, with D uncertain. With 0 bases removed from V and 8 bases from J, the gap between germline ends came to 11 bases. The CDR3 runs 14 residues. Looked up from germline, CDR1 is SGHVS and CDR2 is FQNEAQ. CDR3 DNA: TGTGCCAGCAGCTTAGCTGCTAGAAAGGATGAGCAGTTCTTC. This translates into CASSLAARKDEQFF.

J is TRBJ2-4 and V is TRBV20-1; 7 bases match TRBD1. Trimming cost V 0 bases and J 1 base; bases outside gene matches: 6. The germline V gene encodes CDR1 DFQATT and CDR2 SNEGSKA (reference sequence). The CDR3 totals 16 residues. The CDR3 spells CSARDGQGEAKNIQYF. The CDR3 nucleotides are TGCAGTGCTAGAGACGGTCAGGGGGAGGCCAAAAACATTCAGTACTTC.

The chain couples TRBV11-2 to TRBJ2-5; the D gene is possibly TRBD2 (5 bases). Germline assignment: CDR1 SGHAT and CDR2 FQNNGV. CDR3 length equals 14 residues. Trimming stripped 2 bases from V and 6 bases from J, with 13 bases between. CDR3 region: CASSLTGIKKTQYF. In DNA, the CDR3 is TGTGCCAGCAGCTTAACGGGGATAAAGAAGACCCAGTACTTC. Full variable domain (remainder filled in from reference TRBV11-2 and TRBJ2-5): EAGVAQSPRYKIIEKRQSVAFWCNPISGHATLYWYQQILGQGPKLLIQFQNNGVVDDSQLPKDRFSAERLKGVDSTLKIQPAKLEDSAVYLCASSLTGIKKTQYFGPGTRLLVL.

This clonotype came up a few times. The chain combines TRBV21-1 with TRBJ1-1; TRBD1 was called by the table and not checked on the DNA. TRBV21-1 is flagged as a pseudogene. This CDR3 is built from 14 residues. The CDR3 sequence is CASATGGENTEAFF. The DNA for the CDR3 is TGTGCCAGCGCCACAGGGGGCGAGAACACTGAAGCTTTCTTT.

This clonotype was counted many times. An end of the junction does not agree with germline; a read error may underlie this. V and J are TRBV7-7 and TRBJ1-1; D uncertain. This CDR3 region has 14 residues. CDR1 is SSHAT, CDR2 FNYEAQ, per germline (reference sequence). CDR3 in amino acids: CASSPSILGTEAFF. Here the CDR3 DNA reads TGTGCTAGCAGTCCATCGATCCTGGGGACTGAAGCTTTCTTT.

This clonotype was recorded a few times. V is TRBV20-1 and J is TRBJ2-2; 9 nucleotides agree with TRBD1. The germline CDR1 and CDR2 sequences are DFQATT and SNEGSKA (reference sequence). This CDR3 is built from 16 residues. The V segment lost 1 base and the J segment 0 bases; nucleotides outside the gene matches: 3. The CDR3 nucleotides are TGCAGTGCTAGAGGGTGGGACAGGGCGAACACCGGGGAGCTGTTTTTT. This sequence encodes CSARGWDRANTGELFF.

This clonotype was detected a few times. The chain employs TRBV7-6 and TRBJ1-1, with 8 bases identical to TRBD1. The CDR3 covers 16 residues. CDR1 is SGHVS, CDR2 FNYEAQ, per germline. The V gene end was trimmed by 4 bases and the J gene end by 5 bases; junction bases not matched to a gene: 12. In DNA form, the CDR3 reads TGTGCCAGCAGCTCCAGGACAGGGCTAGAAAATACTGAAGCTTTCTTT. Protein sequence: CASSSRTGLENTEAFF.

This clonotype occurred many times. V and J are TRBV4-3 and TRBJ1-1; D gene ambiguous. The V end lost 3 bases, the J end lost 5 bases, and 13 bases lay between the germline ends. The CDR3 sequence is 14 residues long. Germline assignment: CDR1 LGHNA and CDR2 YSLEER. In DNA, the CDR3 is TGCGCCAGCAGCCACGGACCGACGCGGACTGAAGCTTTCTTT. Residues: CASSHGPTRTEAFF.

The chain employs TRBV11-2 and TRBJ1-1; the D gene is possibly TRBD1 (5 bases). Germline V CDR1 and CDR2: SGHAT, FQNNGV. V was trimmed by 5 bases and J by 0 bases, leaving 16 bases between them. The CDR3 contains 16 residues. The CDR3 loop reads CASSGGGAAMNTEAFF. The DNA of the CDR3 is TGTGCCAGCAGCGGGGGGGGAGCCGCAATGAACACTGAAGCTTTCTTT. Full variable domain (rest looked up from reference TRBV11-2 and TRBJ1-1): EAGVAQSPRYKIIEKRQSVAFWCNPISGHATLYWYQQILGQGPKLLIQFQNNGVVDDSQLPKDRFSAERLKGVDSTLKIQPAKLEDSAVYLCASSGGGAAMNTEAFFGQGTRLTVV.

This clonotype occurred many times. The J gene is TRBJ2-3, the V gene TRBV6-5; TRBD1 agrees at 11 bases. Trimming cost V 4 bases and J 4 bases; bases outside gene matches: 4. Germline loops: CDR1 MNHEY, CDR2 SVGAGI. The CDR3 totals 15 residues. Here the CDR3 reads CASSLGQGVSDTQYF. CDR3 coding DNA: TGTGCCAGCAGTTTGGGACAGGGGGTTTCAGATACGCAGTATTTT.

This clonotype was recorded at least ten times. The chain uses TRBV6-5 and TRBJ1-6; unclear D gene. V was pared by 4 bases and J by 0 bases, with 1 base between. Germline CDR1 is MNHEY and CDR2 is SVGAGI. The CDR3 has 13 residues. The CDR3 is CASSFSYNSPLHF. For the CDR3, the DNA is TGTGCCAGCAGTTTCTCCTATAATTCACCCCTCCACTTT.

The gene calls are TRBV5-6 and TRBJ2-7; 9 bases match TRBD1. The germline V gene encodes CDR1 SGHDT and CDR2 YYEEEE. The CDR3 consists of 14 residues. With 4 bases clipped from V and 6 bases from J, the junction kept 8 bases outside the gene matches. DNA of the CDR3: TGTGCCAGCAGCATACGGACAGGGGAAGCCGAGCAGTACTTC. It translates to CASSIRTGEAEQYF.

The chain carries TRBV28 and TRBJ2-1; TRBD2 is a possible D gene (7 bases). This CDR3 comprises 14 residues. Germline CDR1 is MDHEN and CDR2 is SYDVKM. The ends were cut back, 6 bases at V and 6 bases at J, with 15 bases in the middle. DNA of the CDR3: TGTGCCAGCAGGCTGAGGGGGGGCCTCAATGAGCAGTTCTTC. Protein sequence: CASRLRGGLNEQFF.

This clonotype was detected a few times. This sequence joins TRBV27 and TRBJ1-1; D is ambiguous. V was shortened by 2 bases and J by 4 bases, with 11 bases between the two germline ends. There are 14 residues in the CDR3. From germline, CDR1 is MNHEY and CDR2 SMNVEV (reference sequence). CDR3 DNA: TGTGCCAGCAGTTTACTGGGTTCGAGCACTGAAGCTTTCTTT. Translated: CASSLLGSSTEAFF.